This T cell receptor beta chain was found in a study of blood T cell repertoires in COVID-19 (dated by TCRdb to the early 2020s). About the study as a whole: Samples from collaborators originated in the United States, Italy and Spain and spanned both the acute and convalescent phases of COVID-19. The repertoires were released in a freely available public database intended as a resource for research on the immune response to SARS-CoV-2. The dataset comprised deeply sampled blood TCRbeta repertoires from subjects exposed to, actively infected with, or recovered from COVID-19. The sample metadata nearly always contained a de-identified subject ID, COVID-19 status, age in years and sex. The material from the prospective study consisted of cDNA or gDNA derived from T cells, B-cell-depleted T cells, or PBMCs. Where HLA class I and class II types were available, the types were taken from metadata supplied by the sample provider, not from assay-based typing. The samples were drawn from two sources: the first 160 participants of the ongoing ImmuneRACE study, and 950 to 1,500 subjects contributed by 6 global collaborators. Findings and caveats that apply to the study as a whole: How much clinical and demographic metadata was included differed by source and by participant, and the metadata was provided uncurated.

TCRbeta CDR3 regions were amplified from genomic DNA by means of the immunoSEQ Assay, a bias-controlled multiplex PCR. The original pipeline was this. Within the assay, amplification of reference gene primers was used to estimate how many nucleated cells each sample contained. Sequence reads were collapsed and filtered to measure the absolute abundance of every unique TCRbeta CDR3 rearrangement. Productive Simpson clonality was computed per sample as the square root of Simpson's diversity index over productive rearrangements. Held by TCRdb, this immuneACCESS table contains in-frame sequences only and omits some clones. Under half of the omission traces to an unresolved V gene where checked; the cause of the rest is unknown. The V and J calls and the clone size are those of that table, but D and trimming were determined from the DNA. The sample table contains about 160,000 clones; only one count was recorded for roughly 90% of them. 5% to 8.5% of the sample is taken by the ten largest.

As for this clone: What this receptor recognizes is not known. Base qualities were left out, and no much larger clone turns up one base away.

Participants in the prospective study were enrolled through a virtual design, were aged about 18 to 100 years, and lived in 24 United States geographic areas. Cohort assignment in the prospective study relied on participant-reported clinical history from a screening survey and a study questionnaire. Recovered participants in ImmuneRACE Cohort 3 were defined as having two consecutive negative NP/OP PCR tests, clearance from a healthcare professional, or resolution of symptoms. Each participant in the prospective study had whole blood, serum and a nasopharyngeal or oropharyngeal swab collected by mobile phlebotomists. Additional blood draws and questionnaires over an approximately 2-month period could optionally be provided by prospective study participants. Blood samples from the prospective study were shipped frozen or at room temperature prior to DNA extraction. From the cysteine up to the phenylalanine, the CDR3 has a length of 17 residues. Here the CDR3 DNA is all that survives: 51 bases in frame from base 1. From V the trimming removes 0 bases and from J it removes 2 bases, while the gene matches leave 4 bases of the junction unaccounted for. In the germline V gene, CDR1 corresponds to LGHNA and CDR2 to YNFKEQ.

This clonotype was obtained from a woman between 50 and 59 years old who had recovered from COVID-19. Source material: PBMCs or T cells enriched from blood (not recorded which). The sequence links TRBV4-2 to TRBJ2-6; 7 central nucleotides agree with TRBD1. The DNA sequence is as follows: TGTGCCAGCAGCCAAGAGACAGGGTCGGCTGGGGCCAACGTCCTGACTTTC. Translated, this is CASSQETGSAGANVLTF.